The rows below give T cell receptor beta chains drawn from one sample of a study of blood T cell repertoires in COVID-19. The data were produced by immunoSEQ multiplex PCR, yet TCRdb's version contains in-frame clones alone and is incomplete. The sample records approximately 150,000 clones, around 80% being singletons. What was sequenced was peripheral blood. Every receptor here comes from a human donor with acute or convalescent COVID-19. The donor label of this sample is uncertain. Each CDR3 is given with its conserved first and last residue. The D gene is left open where the match is weak. Part of the rows lack a size; the others show once, few, many or a class for expanded clones.

V gene,J gene,clone size,D gene,CDR3 protein,CDR3 DNA
TRBV19,TRBJ1-2,-,-,CASSIAGDDGYTF,TGTGCCAGTAGTATAGCAGGGGACGATGGCTACACCTTC
TRBV3-1/TRBV3-2,TRBJ1-2,-,-,CASSRNGVANYGYTF,TGTGCCAGCAGTCGTAACGGGGTAGCTAACTATGGCTACACCTTC
TRBV29-1,TRBJ1-5,-,TRBD1,CSVLGTGGLNQPQHF,TGCAGCGTGCTGGGGACAGGGGGTCTCAATCAGCCCCAGCATTTT
TRBV7-3,TRBJ2-3,-,TRBD2,CASSLEGTSGVDTQYF,TGTGCCAGCAGCTTAGAGGGGACTAGCGGGGTGGATACGCAGTATTTT
TRBV2,TRBJ1-1,few,TRBD1,CASSTGGKGTEAFF,TGTGCCAGCAGTACAGGGGGCAAGGGAACTGAAGCTTTCTTT
TRBV4-1,TRBJ1-3,-,-,CASSLGQKSLKGSGNTIYF,TGCGCCAGCAGCCTCGGACAGAAAAGTCTTAAGGGATCTGGAAACACCATATATTTT
TRBV7-2,TRBJ2-7,-,-,CASSPGRREVNDEQYF,TGTGCCAGCAGCCCAGGCAGGAGGGAGGTCAACGACGAGCAGTACTTC
TRBV2,TRBJ2-3,-,TRBD2,CASSGNSGAGDTQYF,TGTGCCAGCAGTGGGAATAGCGGGGCCGGAGATACGCAGTATTTT
TRBV2,TRBJ1-2,-,-,CASSASVTGGYTF,TGTGCCAGCAGCGCGTCCGTAACGGGAGGCTACACCTTC
TRBV7-2,TRBJ1-2,-,-,CASSLERGRGYTF,TGTGCCAGCAGCTTAGAGCGGGGCCGTGGCTACACCTTC
TRBV3-1/TRBV3-2,TRBJ2-5,-,TRBD2,CASGPAGARETQYF,TGTGCCAGCGGACCGGCGGGAGCGAGAGAGACCCAGTACTTC
TRBV13,TRBJ1-1,-,TRBD1,CASSPRQGRGNTEAFF,TGTGCCAGCAGCCCCCGACAGGGAAGGGGGAACACTGAAGCTTTCTTT